These 7 T cell receptor beta chains were all obtained from the same sample, sequenced in a study of PD-1 blockade in classical Hodgkin lymphoma (dated by TCRdb to 2018 to 2020). What this sample's time point label stands for: cycle 1 day 1 (C1D1), immediately before nivolumab initiation. Every trial patient had relapsed following autologous stem cell transplantation, and prior brentuximab vedotin exposure was what differed among cohorts A, B and C. Using a Miltenyi CD4+ T cell isolation kit, CD4+ T cells were purified from thawed PBMCs through magnetic negative selection. Receptor amplification or capture employed the immunoSEQ multiplex PCR assay. Not all clones reach the TCRdb copy of this immuneACCESS table, which keeps in-frame sequences only. Checked studies attribute under half of the gap to unresolved V genes and leave the rest unexplained. The sample table contains about 31,000 clones; only one count was recorded for less than 90% of them. The ten biggest clones cover 2.4% of the sample.

This material consisted of CD4+ T cells from blood, taken at baseline. These receptors originate from a human donor with classical Hodgkin lymphoma.

This clone showed up just once. This chain links TRBV18 with TRBJ2-5, with 7 bases aligning to TRBD1. The CDR3 covers 14 residues. The trim removed 3 bases at V and 2 bases at J, leaving 3 bases unmatched. Germline CDR1 KGHSH, CDR2 LQKENI. CDR3 in amino acids: CASSPTGQQETQYF. DNA of the CDR3: TGTGCCAGCTCACCGACGGGACAGCAAGAGACCCAGTACTTC.

The V call is TRBV10-3, the J call TRBJ1-5; 10 bases align to TRBD1. The CDR3 has 17 amino acids. With V trimmed by 10 bases and J by 4 bases, 16 bases remained unmatched. The germline V gene has CDR1 ENHRY and CDR2 SYGVKD. The CDR3, as DNA: TGTGCCAGGCCACGGGGACAGGGGCCTCCGCGGAATCAGCCCCAGCATTTT. This encodes CARPRGQGPPRNQPQHF.

In its sample, this clone was seen a few times. The chain links TRBV14 to TRBJ2-7; 12 nucleotides match TRBD1. V shed 4 bases and J 7 bases; nucleotides not matched to a gene: 8. Germline V CDR1 and CDR2: SGHDN, FVKESK. CDR3 length: 15 residues. CDR3 in DNA: TGTGCCAGCAGCCGCTGGGACAGGGGGCGTGAAGAGCAGTACTTC. Translated, it gives CASSRWDRGREEQYF.

CDR3 sequence (DNA): TGTGCCAGCAGCTCCCACGTGGCTATAAACACCGGGGAGCTGTTTTTT. Amino acid sequence: CASSSHVAINTGELFF. The chain joins TRBV7-2 to TRBJ2-2; no clear D gene. The germline V and J ends were trimmed by 4 bases and 2 bases, with 14 bases remaining between them. Per germline, CDR1 SGHTA and CDR2 FQGNSA. The CDR3 has 16 residues.

The rearrangement links TRBV5-1 to TRBJ2-1; 11 nucleotides align to TRBD2. Germline-derived CDR1 and CDR2 are SGHRS and YFSETQ. This CDR3 has 17 residues. V dropped 4 bases and J dropped 8; count of bases not matched to a gene: 14. The CDR3 nucleotides are TGCGCCAGCAGCGAACAACTACTAGCGGGAGTAAGCGATGAGCAGTTCTTC. This codes for CASSEQLLAGVSDEQFF.

This chain joins TRBV6-1 and TRBJ1-5; TRBD1 agrees at 7 bases. Germline CDR1 is MNHNS and CDR2 is SASEGT. The CDR3 is made up of 15 amino acids. With 4 bases clipped from V and 6 bases from J, the junction kept 9 bases outside the gene matches. The DNA of the CDR3 is TGTGCCAGCAGTGTCGACAGGGCAAGGGTTCAGCCCCAGCATTTT. Its protein product is CASSVDRARVQPQHF.

The chain couples TRBV30 to TRBJ1-5; 11 bases match TRBD1. The CDR3 covers 14 residues. V lost 0 bases and J lost 8; bases outside the gene matches: 3. CDR1 is GTSNPN and CDR2 is SVGIG in the germline V gene (reference sequence). Here the CDR3 DNA reads TGTGCCTGGAGTGTGGGGACAGGGGGTAAGCCCCAGCATTTT. Amino acids: CAWSVGTGGKPQHF. The variable domain in full, with the rest retrieved from reference TRBV30 and TRBJ1-5, is SQTIHQWPATLVQPVGSPLSLECTVEGTSNPNLYWYRQAAGRGLQLLFYSVGIGQISSEVPQNLSASRPQDRQFILSSKKLLLSDSGFYLCAWSVGTGGKPQHFGDGTRLSIL.